These T cell receptor beta chains were read from a single sample in a study of T cell responses to AZD1222 COVID-19 vaccine. Profiled with immunoSEQ multiplex PCR; TCRdb holds only in-frame clones, not every one. The sample yields 150,000 to 200,000 clones, around 88% seen once. Sequencing used peripheral blood, obtained on day 0 of AZD1222 vaccination. These receptors were obtained from an adult in good health. CDR3s include the opening cysteine and the closing phenylalanine or tryptophan. Fields, in order: clone size, V gene, D gene, J gene, CDR3 protein, CDR3 DNA. D genes are given only for firm matches. The size field is filled for only some rows; it gives once, few, many or a size class.

clone_size: -; v_call: TRBV6-5; d_call: TRBD1; j_call: TRBJ2-2; cdr3_aa: CASSSTGVNTGELFF; cdr3_nt: TGTGCCAGCAGCTCAACAGGGGTGAACACCGGGGAGCTGTTTTTT
clone_size: -; v_call: TRBV5-4; d_call: -; j_call: TRBJ2-1; cdr3_aa: CASSSGVGLDNEQFF; cdr3_nt: TGTGCCAGCAGCTCGGGGGTCGGTCTAGACAATGAGCAGTTCTTC
clone_size: -; v_call: TRBV2; d_call: TRBD1; j_call: TRBJ1-1; cdr3_aa: CASSTIQGRLRNTEAFF; cdr3_nt: TGTGCCAGCAGTACAATACAGGGGCGCCTCAGGAACACTGAAGCTTTCTTT
clone_size: -; v_call: TRBV7-2; d_call: TRBD1; j_call: TRBJ2-7; cdr3_aa: CASSTDRVGYEQYF; cdr3_nt: TGTGCCAGCAGCACCGACAGGGTGGGCTACGAGCAGTACTTC
clone_size: -; v_call: TRBV2; d_call: TRBD1; j_call: TRBJ1-3; cdr3_aa: CASRDREGGNTIYF; cdr3_nt: TGTGCCAGCAGAGACAGGGAAGGGGGAAACACCATATATTTT
clone_size: -; v_call: TRBV28; d_call: TRBD1; j_call: TRBJ1-5; cdr3_aa: CASSIDRDPQHF; cdr3_nt: TGTGCCAGCAGTATCGACAGGGACCCCCAGCATTTT
clone_size: -; v_call: TRBV13; d_call: -; j_call: TRBJ2-1; cdr3_aa: CASSLGSLGDNEQFF; cdr3_nt: TGTGCCAGCAGCTTAGGGTCCCTAGGGGACAATGAGCAGTTCTTC
clone_size: -; v_call: TRBV13; d_call: -; j_call: TRBJ2-7; cdr3_aa: CASSFGAGTYEQYF; cdr3_nt: TGTGCCAGCAGCTTTGGGGCAGGGACCTACGAGCAGTACTTC
clone_size: once; v_call: TRBV4-2; d_call: -; j_call: TRBJ1-2; cdr3_aa: CASSPLSGTGGYGYTF; cdr3_nt: TGTGCCAGCAGCCCTTTGTCCGGGACGGGGGGCTATGGCTACACCTTC
clone_size: -; v_call: TRBV4-2; d_call: -; j_call: TRBJ1-5; cdr3_aa: CASSQEIGGHQPQHF; cdr3_nt: TGTGCCAGCAGCCAAGAAATAGGTGGCCATCAGCCCCAGCATTTT
clone_size: -; v_call: TRBV27; d_call: -; j_call: TRBJ2-6; cdr3_aa: CASSPILDSTGANVLTF; cdr3_nt: TGTGCCAGCAGCCCCATCCTGGACAGTACTGGGGCCAACGTCCTGACTTTC
clone_size: -; v_call: TRBV5-4; d_call: -; j_call: TRBJ1-1; cdr3_aa: CASSRSQVWTEAFF; cdr3_nt: TGTGCCAGCAGCCGATCCCAGGTGTGGACTGAAGCTTTCTTT
clone_size: -; v_call: TRBV12-3/TRBV12-4; d_call: -; j_call: TRBJ1-1; cdr3_aa: CASSLQGITEAFF; cdr3_nt: TGTGCCAGCAGTTTACAGGGCATCACTGAAGCTTTCTTT
clone_size: -; v_call: TRBV5-1; d_call: -; j_call: TRBJ2-7; cdr3_aa: CASSLASAASTYEQYF; cdr3_nt: TGCGCCAGCAGCTTGGCTTCGGCAGCATCCACCTACGAGCAGTACTTC
clone_size: -; v_call: TRBV5-8; d_call: TRBD2; j_call: TRBJ2-1; cdr3_aa: CASRKNGLAGGSSYNEQFF; cdr3_nt: TGTGCCAGCAGGAAAAACGGACTAGCGGGGGGGAGCTCCTACAATGAGCAGTTCTTC
clone_size: -; v_call: TRBV5-1; d_call: -; j_call: TRBJ2-7; cdr3_aa: CASSLVSSYEQYF; cdr3_nt: TGCGCCAGCAGCTTGGTGTCCTCCTACGAGCAGTACTTC
clone_size: -; v_call: TRBV7-3; d_call: -; j_call: TRBJ2-2; cdr3_aa: CASSPLGFGGRVTGELFF; cdr3_nt: TGTGCCAGCAGCCCCCTGGGCTTCGGGGGCCGGGTCACCGGGGAGCTGTTTTTT
clone_size: -; v_call: TRBV4-1; d_call: -; j_call: TRBJ1-2; cdr3_aa: CASSQDERVHYGYTF; cdr3_nt: TGCGCCAGCAGCCAAGATGAGAGGGTTCACTATGGCTACACCTTC
clone_size: -; v_call: TRBV9; d_call: TRBD2; j_call: TRBJ2-3; cdr3_aa: CASGEGAGTTDTQYF; cdr3_nt: TGTGCCAGCGGGGAAGGAGCGGGGACCACAGATACGCAGTATTTT
clone_size: -; v_call: TRBV29-1; d_call: -; j_call: TRBJ1-2; cdr3_aa: CSADGGSRTGYTF; cdr3_nt: TGCAGCGCCGACGGGGGGTCCCGGACTGGCTACACCTTC
clone_size: -; v_call: TRBV7-2; d_call: TRBD1; j_call: TRBJ1-2; cdr3_aa: CASSPRQGAAGYTF; cdr3_nt: TGTGCCAGCAGCCCCAGACAGGGGGCGGCTGGCTACACCTTC
clone_size: -; v_call: TRBV5-1; d_call: TRBD2; j_call: TRBJ2-7; cdr3_aa: CASSLAGRYEQYF; cdr3_nt: TGCGCCAGCAGCCTAGCGGGGCGCTACGAGCAGTACTTC
clone_size: -; v_call: TRBV4-2; d_call: -; j_call: TRBJ2-2; cdr3_aa: CASSQETLQTGELFF; cdr3_nt: TGTGCCAGCAGCCAAGAGACGCTACAGACCGGGGAGCTGTTTTTT
clone_size: once; v_call: TRBV4-1; d_call: TRBD1; j_call: TRBJ2-7; cdr3_aa: CASSQTPGTGTYEQYF; cdr3_nt: TGCGCCAGCAGCCAAACCCCCGGGACAGGGACCTACGAGCAGTACTTC
clone_size: -; v_call: TRBV10-3; d_call: -; j_call: TRBJ2-5; cdr3_aa: CAITEDRGRETQYF; cdr3_nt: TGTGCCATCACCGAGGACCGAGGGAGGGAGACCCAGTACTTC
clone_size: -; v_call: TRBV29-1; d_call: -; j_call: TRBJ1-1; cdr3_aa: CSVARQPNTEAFF; cdr3_nt: TGCAGCGTCGCTAGACAGCCGAACACTGAAGCTTTCTTT
clone_size: once; v_call: TRBV27; d_call: TRBD1; j_call: TRBJ2-1; cdr3_aa: CASSQQTGGSNNEQFF; cdr3_nt: TGTGCCAGCAGTCAACAGACAGGGGGCTCCAACAATGAGCAGTTCTTC
clone_size: once; v_call: TRBV5-6; d_call: -; j_call: TRBJ1-2; cdr3_aa: CASSSISGDYNYGYTF; cdr3_nt: TGTGCCAGCAGCTCAATCTCAGGGGATTATAACTATGGCTACACCTTC
clone_size: -; v_call: TRBV27; d_call: -; j_call: TRBJ2-1; cdr3_aa: CASSLKQGGDEQFF; cdr3_nt: TGTGCCAGCAGTTTAAAACAGGGGGGGGATGAGCAGTTCTTC
clone_size: -; v_call: TRBV4-1; d_call: -; j_call: TRBJ2-7; cdr3_aa: CASSQVFRGNEQYF; cdr3_nt: TGCGCCAGCAGCCAAGTTTTCAGGGGTAACGAGCAGTACTTC
clone_size: -; v_call: TRBV27; d_call: -; j_call: TRBJ2-7; cdr3_aa: CASSSTSLVQYF; cdr3_nt: TGTGCCAGCAGTTCCACCTCGCTGGTGCAGTACTTC
clone_size: -; v_call: TRBV4-2; d_call: TRBD1; j_call: TRBJ1-2; cdr3_aa: CASSQTDRGYYGYTF; cdr3_nt: TGTGCCAGCAGCCAAACCGACAGGGGGTACTATGGCTACACCTTC
clone_size: once; v_call: TRBV27; d_call: -; j_call: TRBJ1-6; cdr3_aa: CASSLEGDSYNSPLHF; cdr3_nt: TGTGCCAGCAGTTTAGAGGGAGACAGTTATAATTCACCCCTCCACTTT
clone_size: -; v_call: TRBV25-1; d_call: TRBD2; j_call: TRBJ2-3; cdr3_aa: CASSELAGGYTDTQYF; cdr3_nt: TGTGCCAGCAGTGAACTGGCGGGGGGCTACACAGATACGCAGTATTTT
clone_size: -; v_call: TRBV18; d_call: -; j_call: TRBJ2-3; cdr3_aa: CASSPRTLTDTQYF; cdr3_nt: TGTGCCAGCTCACCTAGGACACTCACAGATACGCAGTATTTT
clone_size: -; v_call: TRBV9; d_call: TRBD2; j_call: TRBJ2-5; cdr3_aa: CASSFGLASETQYF; cdr3_nt: TGTGCCAGCAGCTTCGGACTAGCGTCGGAGACCCAGTACTTC
clone_size: -; v_call: TRBV7-6; d_call: -; j_call: TRBJ1-1; cdr3_aa: CASSSHRDGGSTEAFF; cdr3_nt: TGTGCCAGCAGCTCACACCGGGACGGGGGGAGCACTGAAGCTTTCTTT
clone_size: few; v_call: TRBV6-1; d_call: -; j_call: TRBJ2-6; cdr3_aa: CASSEAGTSGANVLTF; cdr3_nt: TGTGCCAGCAGTGAAGCTGGGACCTCTGGGGCCAACGTCCTGACTTTC
clone_size: -; v_call: TRBV28; d_call: -; j_call: TRBJ2-2; cdr3_aa: CANPGVSNTGELFF; cdr3_nt: TGTGCCAATCCTGGGGTTTCGAACACCGGGGAGCTGTTTTTT
clone_size: -; v_call: TRBV27; d_call: TRBD2; j_call: TRBJ2-3; cdr3_aa: CASSPKPNRLAGSDTQYF; cdr3_nt: TGTGCCAGCAGTCCAAAACCCAACAGACTAGCGGGGTCTGATACGCAGTATTTT
clone_size: -; v_call: TRBV4-1; d_call: TRBD1; j_call: TRBJ2-7; cdr3_aa: CASSPGQGAAFEQYF; cdr3_nt: TGCGCCAGCAGCCCGGGACAGGGGGCCGCCTTCGAGCAGTACTTC
clone_size: -; v_call: TRBV5-1; d_call: -; j_call: TRBJ1-1; cdr3_aa: CASSLEAVANTEAFF; cdr3_nt: TGCGCCAGCAGCTTGGAAGCCGTAGCGAACACTGAAGCTTTCTTT
clone_size: once; v_call: TRBV7-3; d_call: -; j_call: TRBJ2-3; cdr3_aa: CASSPRQDTDTQYF; cdr3_nt: TGTGCCAGCAGCCCTAGACAGGACACAGATACGCAGTATTTT
clone_size: -; v_call: TRBV3-1/TRBV3-2; d_call: -; j_call: TRBJ1-2; cdr3_aa: CASSQARGPDYGYTF; cdr3_nt: TGTGCCAGCAGCCAGGCTAGGGGACCTGACTATGGCTACACCTTC
clone_size: -; v_call: TRBV7-4; d_call: -; j_call: TRBJ2-1; cdr3_aa: CASSLGWGNISCPAYNEQFF; cdr3_nt: TGTGCCAGCAGTCTCGGATGGGGGAACATCAGTTGTCCGGCCTACAATGAGCAGTTCTTC
clone_size: -; v_call: TRBV10-1; d_call: TRBD2; j_call: TRBJ2-7; cdr3_aa: CASSVRGAYEQYF; cdr3_nt: TGCGCCAGCAGTGTTCGGGGGGCCTACGAGCAGTACTTC
clone_size: -; v_call: TRBV12-3/TRBV12-4; d_call: -; j_call: TRBJ2-7; cdr3_aa: CASSSGRNEQYF; cdr3_nt: TGTGCCAGCAGTTCGGGGCGGAACGAGCAGTACTTC
clone_size: -; v_call: TRBV21-1; d_call: -; j_call: TRBJ1-1; cdr3_aa: CASSKTGAPNTEAFF; cdr3_nt: TGTGCCAGCAGCAAAACAGGGGCCCCGAACACTGAAGCTTTCTTT
clone_size: -; v_call: TRBV5-1; d_call: -; j_call: TRBJ1-2; cdr3_aa: CASSLGGAMNGYTF; cdr3_nt: TGCGCCAGCAGCTTGGGAGGGGCCATGAACGGCTACACCTTC
clone_size: -; v_call: TRBV27; d_call: -; j_call: TRBJ2-2; cdr3_aa: CASSLKGQGHTGELFF; cdr3_nt: TGTGCCAGCAGTTTAAAGGGACAAGGACACACCGGGGAGCTGTTTTTT
clone_size: -; v_call: TRBV6-5; d_call: TRBD1; j_call: TRBJ1-4; cdr3_aa: CASSGQGRSEKLFF; cdr3_nt: TGTGCCAGCAGCGGACAGGGGAGATCCGAAAAACTGTTTTTT
clone_size: -; v_call: TRBV7-7; d_call: TRBD2; j_call: TRBJ2-2; cdr3_aa: CASSQGLAGADTGELFF; cdr3_nt: TGTGCCAGCAGCCAGGGACTAGCGGGGGCGGACACCGGGGAGCTGTTTTTT
clone_size: once; v_call: TRBV19; d_call: TRBD1; j_call: TRBJ2-5; cdr3_aa: CASSILDRGETQYF; cdr3_nt: TGTGCCAGTAGTATCCTCGACAGGGGAGAGACCCAGTACTTC
clone_size: -; v_call: TRBV28; d_call: -; j_call: TRBJ2-7; cdr3_aa: CASGGRSYEQYF; cdr3_nt: TGTGCCAGCGGGGGTAGATCCTACGAGCAGTACTTC
clone_size: -; v_call: TRBV19; d_call: -; j_call: TRBJ1-5; cdr3_aa: CASRQRGEGNQPQHF; cdr3_nt: TGTGCCAGTAGGCAGCGGGGTGAGGGAAATCAGCCCCAGCATTTT
clone_size: once; v_call: TRBV16; d_call: -; j_call: TRBJ2-3; cdr3_aa: CASSQSTVTDTQYF; cdr3_nt: TGTGCCAGCAGCCAATCGACCGTAACAGATACGCAGTATTTT
clone_size: -; v_call: TRBV4-2; d_call: -; j_call: TRBJ1-2; cdr3_aa: CASSQDEGAEGYTF; cdr3_nt: TGTGCCAGCAGCCAAGATGAAGGGGCTGAAGGCTACACCTTC
clone_size: -; v_call: TRBV5-1; d_call: TRBD1; j_call: TRBJ1-2; cdr3_aa: CASSFRQGDYGYTF; cdr3_nt: TGCGCCAGCAGCTTCAGACAGGGTGACTATGGCTACACCTTC